This T cell receptor beta chain was sequenced for a study of T cell responses to AZD1222 COVID-19 vaccine. V lost 2 bases to trimming and J lost 4 bases, with 11 bases between them. This CDR3 has 14 residues. In germline, CDR1 is SEHNR, CDR2 FQNEAQ (reference sequence). This clone has a single count. Clones were sequenced by immunoSEQ multiplex PCR, and TCRdb holds only the in-frame ones, with some missing. Of 150,000 or so clones in the sample, 92% are singletons; the top ten hold roughly 3.4%. The origin of this receptor is an adult who received the AZD1222 COVID-19 vaccine. This chain joins TRBV7-9 and TRBJ1-1; weak D call: TRBD1 (5 bases). Sequenced here: peripheral blood, sampled 28 days after the second AZD1222 dose. The CDR3 region has the DNA TGTGCCAGCAGCTTAAATTTCAGGGTCACTGAAGCTTTCTTT. Its translation is CASSLNFRVTEAFF.